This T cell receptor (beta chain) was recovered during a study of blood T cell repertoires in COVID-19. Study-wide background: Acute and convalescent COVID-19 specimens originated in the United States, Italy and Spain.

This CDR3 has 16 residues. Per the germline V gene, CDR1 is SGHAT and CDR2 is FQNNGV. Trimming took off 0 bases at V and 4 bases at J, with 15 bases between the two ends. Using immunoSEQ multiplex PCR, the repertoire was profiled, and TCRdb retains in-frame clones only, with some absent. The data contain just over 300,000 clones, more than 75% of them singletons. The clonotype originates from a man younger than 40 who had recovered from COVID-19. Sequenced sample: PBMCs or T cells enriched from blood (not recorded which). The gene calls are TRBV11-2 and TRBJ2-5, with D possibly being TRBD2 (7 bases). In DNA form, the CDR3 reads TGTGCCAGCAGCTTAGATTGGGGGGGGGCTGGAGAGACCCAGTACTTC. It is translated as CASSLDWGGAGETQYF.